A selection of T cell receptor beta chains follows, all from one sample in a study of post-analysis software for immune sequencing data. MiXCR, run by TCRdb on the PCR reads, gives a single entry per CDR3 protein. The table lists over 700,000 distinct CDR3 sequences, roughly 29% of them singletons. The specimen was blood. These TCRs come from a girl aged 5-17 years with multiple sclerosis. Both conserved end residues are part of each CDR3. Rows give clone size only sometimes, using once, few, many, or a class for an expanded clone.

V	size	CDR3
TRBV15	once	CASSRNAGELFF
TRBV7-2	NA	CASSFEGSAYEQYF
TRBV14	few	CASSRQLAGLIEQYF
TRBV12-5	NA	CASGPRGSSNQPQHF
TRBV7-2	few	CASSLAGASGRLSYNEQFF
TRBV7-9	NA	CASSDTYRTGSSTDTQYF
TRBV12-3/TRBV12-4	few	CASISDGTYTEAFF
TRBV29-1	many	CSVSQASTYNEQFF
TRBV2	few	CASGGTPYEQYF
TRBV5-1	NA	CASKKREAGGPSRAKNIQYF
TRBV29-1	NA	CSVGGRAEGPGTGELFF
TRBV6-1	few	CASNMAGGGETQYF
TRBV29-1	few	CSVGRGGAGNTIYF
TRBV12-3/TRBV12-4	NA	CASSWTKGSADTQYF
TRBV6-6	few	CASSFGTGDSNQPQHF
TRBV6-5	NA	CASSYSPSSKTGELFF
TRBV28	NA	CASSPGGTGGVKNIQYF
TRBV3-1	NA	CASSQDPFAPLHF
TRBV7-2	few	CASSLAADQPQHF
TRBV20-1	NA	CSAGGTADQPQHF
TRBV4-3	NA	CASSPFSGSYEQYF
TRBV20-1	NA	CSARDRTGSQYGYTF
TRBV5-6	few	CASSPDQGASTDTQYF
TRBV7-2	NA	CASSLGGREMVEQFF
TRBV20-1	NA	CSARGPAASYNSPLHF
TRBV6-2/TRBV6-3	NA	CASSIRQVNTEAFF
TRBV7-9	few	CASSLDRQGLTGGYTF
TRBV29-1	many	CSAGTSSSYEQYF
TRBV3-1	once	CASSQSHLEANIQYF
TRBV10-2	few	CASSLKGGASEAFF
TRBV6-2/TRBV6-3	few	CASSYPPIRSSYEQYF
TRBV20-1	NA	CSARKAGTETQYF
TRBV20-1	NA	CSAARQVYGYTF
TRBV9	NA	CASSWRGTGELFF
TRBV9	few	CASSVRLAGYNEQFF
TRBV10-3	NA	CAISESTGKAYEQYF
TRBV5-1	NA	CASSVTSGYRNTEAFF
TRBV25-1	NA	CASSVFRASGIFSGANVLTF
TRBV6-5	few	CASSSTSAGGYTF
TRBV12-3/TRBV12-4	few	CASSLTGGHTDTQYF
TRBV5-1	few	CASSLDGQAETQYF
TRBV25-1	once	CASSETYNQPQHF
TRBV5-1	NA	CASSSDGASNQPQHF
TRBV25-1	NA	CASSDRQNLGGELFF
TRBV5-5	once	CASSPDEGTDTQYF
TRBV3-1	few	CASSRLGLAGGPRYEQYF
TRBV5-1	few	CASSPGTGVSETQYF
TRBV7-2	few	CASSLSTGDTDTQYF
TRBV7-2	NA	CASSPDWGRTYEQYF
TRBV29-1	many	CSVIPSRASGTTHYNEQFF